Listed here are 20 T cell receptor beta chains from one sample, sequenced in a study of a mutant IDH1 vaccine in newly diagnosed glioma (dated by TCRdb to the early 2020s). Receptors were amplified or captured by the immunoSEQ multiplex PCR assay. Sourced from immuneACCESS, this table was stored by TCRdb with only in-frame sequences that have V and J called. A share of the clones is absent; for the studies checked, an unresolved V gene accounts for under half, and the remainder has no known explanation. The sample contains 68,000 or so clones, 79% of them found a single time. Of the sample, around 8.8% falls within the top ten clones. This specimen's time point label, interpreted: baseline, week 1 (first vaccination visit). What this sample's treatment or condition label stands for: pre-vaccination baseline after standard-of-care therapy. The sequences come from PBMCs, collected from a glioma patient treated with radiotherapy, temozolomide or both. These receptors were taken from a man in his fifties or sixties with glioma.

This clone was observed a single time. The chain carries TRBV2 and TRBJ2-7; TRBD1 aligns across 9 bases. CDR3 size: 14 residues. Germline loops: CDR1 SNHLY, CDR2 FYNNEI. V shed 4 bases, J shed 2 bases, and the junction held 3 bases outside the gene matches. Here the CDR3 reads CASSARTGAYEQYF. As DNA, the CDR3 is TGTGCCAGCAGTGCTAGGACAGGGGCCTACGAGCAGTACTTC. The full variable domain, completed using reference TRBV2 and TRBJ2-7, is EPEVTQTPSHQVTQMGQEVILRCVPISNHLYFYWYRQILGQKVEFLVSFYNNEISEKSEIFDDQFSVERPDGSNFTLKIRSTKLEDSAMYFCASSARTGAYEQYFGPGTRLTVT.

The chain couples TRBV9 to TRBJ2-7, with TRBD2 identical over 9 bases. This CDR3 region has 16 residues. Losses at the gene ends were 3 bases for V and 2 bases for J; bases not matched to a gene: 9. The germline gives CDR1 SGDLS, CDR2 YYNGEE. The CDR3 here is CASSAISGGATYEQYF. CDR3 coding DNA: TGTGCCAGCAGCGCCATTAGCGGGGGAGCCACCTACGAGCAGTACTTC.

V usage is TRBV7-3 and J usage is TRBJ1-1; tentatively, D is TRBD1 (5 bases). From germline, CDR1 is SGHTA and CDR2 FQGTGA. The CDR3 totals 13 residues. V was trimmed by 7 bases and J by 6 bases, leaving 15 bases between them. This CDR3 is CASTNPGSAEAFF. The CDR3 DNA reads TGTGCCAGCACCAACCCAGGGAGCGCTGAAGCTTTCTTT. The full variable domain, rest sourced from reference TRBV7-3 and TRBJ1-1, is GAGVSQTPSNKVTEKGKYVELRCDPISGHTALYWYRQSLGQGPEFLIYFQGTGAADDSGLPNDRFFAVRPEGSVSTLKIQRTERGDSAVYLCASTNPGSAEAFFGQGTRLTVV.

This chain links TRBV2 with TRBJ1-1, with D possibly TRBD1 on 5 matching bases. The CDR3 is 15 amino acids. V shed 3 bases and J shed 3 bases, with 14 bases lying between them. CDR1 is SNHLY, CDR2 FYNNEI, per germline. The CDR3 loop is CASSDPRGGHTEAFF. The DNA of the CDR3 is TGTGCCAGCAGTGATCCAAGGGGTGGGCACACTGAAGCTTTCTTT. The entire variable domain, with the rest obtained from reference TRBV2 and TRBJ1-1, is as follows: EPEVTQTPSHQVTQMGQEVILRCVPISNHLYFYWYRQILGQKVEFLVSFYNNEISEKSEIFDDQFSVERPDGSNFTLKIRSTKLEDSAMYFCASSDPRGGHTEAFFGQGTRLTVV.

The chain combines TRBV9 with TRBJ2-2, with D perhaps TRBD2 (6 bases). The CDR3 is 16 residues long. Germline CDR1 SGDLS, CDR2 YYNGEE. V was trimmed by 0 bases and J by 4 bases, leaving 13 bases between them. DNA of the CDR3: TGTGCCAGCAGCGTAGTCGGGGGTCGGGGCACCGGGGAGCTGTTTTTT. Its protein is CASSVVGGRGTGELFF.

The table lists this clone with a count of one. This CDR3 reads CASSVVPTGTGELFF. The CDR3 DNA is TGTGCCAGCAGCGTAGTACCTACAGGCACCGGGGAGCTGTTTTTT. The J gene is TRBJ2-2, the V gene TRBV9; tentatively, D is TRBD1 (5 bases). There are 15 residues in the CDR3. Deletions cut 0 bases from V and 4 bases from J, with 10 bases between. Germline V gene sequence: CDR1 SGDLS, CDR2 YYNGEE.

The chain uses TRBV5-4 and TRBJ2-4; D unresolved. The CDR3 runs to 15 residues. Germline CDR1 and CDR2: SGHNT and YYREEE (reference sequence). Trimming removed 4 bases from V and 6 bases from J, with 17 bases in between. The CDR3 region has the DNA TGTGCCAGCAGCCCAGCTACAAGGGTCGGAAACATTCAGTACTTC. This translates into CASSPATRVGNIQYF.

The V and J genes are TRBV5-1 and TRBJ1-2; tentatively, D is TRBD1 (5 bases). V lost 4 bases and J 4 bases, leaving 11 bases between the germline ends. This CDR3 is built from 13 residues. Germline lookup yields CDR1 SGHRS and CDR2 YFSETQ. The CDR3 sequence: CASSPGGGYGYTF. CDR3 DNA sequence: TGCGCCAGCAGCCCCGGGGGGGGCTATGGCTACACCTTC.

The chain recombines TRBV7-2 with TRBJ2-5; D is possibly TRBD1 (6 bases). There are 12 residues in the CDR3. V gave up 6 bases and J gave up 5 bases, with 10 bases separating them. Germline CDR1 SGHTA, CDR2 FQGNSA. Written as DNA, the CDR3 is TGTGCCAGCAGTCGCCAGGGGGAGACCCAGTACTTC. Translation: CASSRQGETQYF. The full variable domain, its missing parts supplied by reference TRBV7-2 and TRBJ2-5, is GAGVSQSPSNKVTEKGKDVELRCDPISGHTALYWYRQSLGQGLEFLIYFQGNSAPDKSGLPSDRFSAERTGGSVSTLTIQRTQQEDSAVYLCASSRQGETQYFGPGTRLLVL.

The J gene is TRBJ2-3, the V gene TRBV7-9; D is unclear. V was shortened by 3 bases and J by 3 bases, with 7 bases between the two germline ends. Germline V gene lookup returns CDR1 SEHNR and CDR2 FQNEAQ (reference sequence). CDR3 size: 13 residues. In nucleotides, the CDR3 is TGTGCCAGCAGCTTCCCCGGGACAGATACGCAGTATTTT. It encodes CASSFPGTDTQYF.

The chain combines TRBV6-5 with TRBJ1-4; 8 nucleotides agree with TRBD1. Germline values: CDR1 MNHEY, CDR2 SVGAGI. V was pared by 7 bases and J by 2 bases, with 3 bases of the junction left unmatched. The CDR3 length is 14 residues. The chain's CDR3 is CASTRTGTNEKLFF. CDR3 coding DNA: TGTGCCAGCACCCGGACAGGGACTAATGAAAAACTGTTTTTT.

V is TRBV6-5 and J is TRBJ1-1; a weak D match, TRBD1 (5 bases). The germline V gene has CDR1 MNHEY and CDR2 SVGAGI. The V and J ends lost 6 bases and 11 bases respectively, with 13 bases between them. The CDR3 totals 11 residues. As DNA, the CDR3 is TGTGCCAGCAGCAACGAGGGGCCGGCTTTCTTT. It is translated as CASSNEGPAFF.

This rearrangement joins TRBV30 to TRBJ2-3, with D possibly TRBD1 on 6 matching bases. Trimming cost V 6 bases and J 8 bases, with 18 bases left between them. Germline V gene lookup returns CDR1 GTSNPN and CDR2 SVGIG (reference sequence). There are 13 residues in the CDR3. CDR3 DNA: TGTGCCTGTGACTACTCAGGGGTTGGTACGCAGTATTTT. Amino acid sequence: CACDYSGVGTQYF.

V and J are TRBV10-3 and TRBJ2-3; D is uncertain. V shed 2 bases and J shed 1 base, with 7 bases lying between them. The germline V gene encodes CDR1 ENHRY and CDR2 SYGVKD. The CDR3 extends over 14 amino acids. The CDR3 protein is CAISEPTGTDTQYF. The DNA for the CDR3 is TGTGCCATCAGTGAGCCGACTGGCACAGATACGCAGTATTTT.

V usage is TRBV19 and J usage is TRBJ1-1, with 7 bases fitting TRBD1. Trimming cost V 5 bases and J 6 bases; bases outside gene matches: 9. Germline V gene sequence: CDR1 LNHDA, CDR2 SQIVND (reference sequence). The CDR3 covers 14 residues. CDR3 bases: TGTGCCAGTAGTGTCGTAGGGGGCGCAGCTGAAGCTTTCTTT. Protein product: CASSVVGGAAEAFF. The variable domain in full, with the rest retrieved from reference TRBV19 and TRBJ1-1, is DGGITQSPKYLFRKEGQNVTLSCEQNLNHDAMYWYRQDPGQGLRLIYYSQIVNDFQKGDIAEGYSVSREKKESFPLTVTSAQKNPTAFYLCASSVVGGAAEAFFGQGTRLTVV.

There are a few counts of this clone. The chain uses TRBV19 and TRBJ2-7, with 7 bases aligning to TRBD1. This CDR3 spans 16 amino acids. Germline trimming cut 4 bases from V and 6 bases from J; bases unmatched to any gene: 15. Germline assignment: CDR1 LNHDA and CDR2 SQIVND (reference sequence). The CDR3 DNA reads TGTGCCAGTAGTACCCGATCGTACCAGGGGGTGGGCGAGCAGTACTTC. Translating gives CASSTRSYQGVGEQYF.

This clone was seen more than once but under ten times. The rearrangement joins TRBV4-3 to TRBJ2-1, with TRBD1 matching over 7 bases. Trimming at V came to 1 base and at J to 3 bases, leaving 6 bases not matched to a gene. Germline-derived CDR1 and CDR2 are LGHNA and YSLEER. CDR3 length equals 16 residues. CDR3 DNA sequence: TGCGCCAGCAGCCAAGGCCACAGGGGTTTCTACAATGAGCAGTTCTTC. Its protein product is CASSQGHRGFYNEQFF.

This clone was detected once. V usage is TRBV19 and J usage is TRBJ2-1, with TRBD2 matching 11 bases. This CDR3 contains 16 residues. V gave up 5 bases and J gave up 10 bases; unmatched junction bases: 13. Germline V gene lookup returns CDR1 LNHDA and CDR2 SQIVND (reference sequence). The CDR3 spells CASSSRLAGGPGEQFF. The CDR3, as DNA: TGTGCCAGTAGTTCCCGTTTAGCGGGGGGGCCGGGGGAGCAGTTCTTC.

This chain joins TRBV5-6 and TRBJ1-1; unclear D gene. The CDR3 has 12 residues. The V gene lost 0 bases and the J gene lost 10 bases, with 10 bases spanning the gap. CDR1 is SGHDT, CDR2 YYEEEE, per germline. CDR3 in DNA: TGTGCCAGCAGCTTGGGTCCAGGTGGAGCTTTCTTT. As protein: CASSLGPGGAFF.

The chain recombines TRBV6-5 with TRBJ2-7, with D possibly being TRBD2 (5 bases). Trimming took off 3 bases at V and 4 bases at J, with 10 bases between the two ends. Germline V lookup: CDR1 MNHEY, CDR2 SVGAGI. This CDR3 has 13 amino acids. The chain's CDR3 is CASSYEGLYEQYF. The DNA of the CDR3 is TGTGCCAGCAGTTATGAGGGATTGTACGAGCAGTACTTC.